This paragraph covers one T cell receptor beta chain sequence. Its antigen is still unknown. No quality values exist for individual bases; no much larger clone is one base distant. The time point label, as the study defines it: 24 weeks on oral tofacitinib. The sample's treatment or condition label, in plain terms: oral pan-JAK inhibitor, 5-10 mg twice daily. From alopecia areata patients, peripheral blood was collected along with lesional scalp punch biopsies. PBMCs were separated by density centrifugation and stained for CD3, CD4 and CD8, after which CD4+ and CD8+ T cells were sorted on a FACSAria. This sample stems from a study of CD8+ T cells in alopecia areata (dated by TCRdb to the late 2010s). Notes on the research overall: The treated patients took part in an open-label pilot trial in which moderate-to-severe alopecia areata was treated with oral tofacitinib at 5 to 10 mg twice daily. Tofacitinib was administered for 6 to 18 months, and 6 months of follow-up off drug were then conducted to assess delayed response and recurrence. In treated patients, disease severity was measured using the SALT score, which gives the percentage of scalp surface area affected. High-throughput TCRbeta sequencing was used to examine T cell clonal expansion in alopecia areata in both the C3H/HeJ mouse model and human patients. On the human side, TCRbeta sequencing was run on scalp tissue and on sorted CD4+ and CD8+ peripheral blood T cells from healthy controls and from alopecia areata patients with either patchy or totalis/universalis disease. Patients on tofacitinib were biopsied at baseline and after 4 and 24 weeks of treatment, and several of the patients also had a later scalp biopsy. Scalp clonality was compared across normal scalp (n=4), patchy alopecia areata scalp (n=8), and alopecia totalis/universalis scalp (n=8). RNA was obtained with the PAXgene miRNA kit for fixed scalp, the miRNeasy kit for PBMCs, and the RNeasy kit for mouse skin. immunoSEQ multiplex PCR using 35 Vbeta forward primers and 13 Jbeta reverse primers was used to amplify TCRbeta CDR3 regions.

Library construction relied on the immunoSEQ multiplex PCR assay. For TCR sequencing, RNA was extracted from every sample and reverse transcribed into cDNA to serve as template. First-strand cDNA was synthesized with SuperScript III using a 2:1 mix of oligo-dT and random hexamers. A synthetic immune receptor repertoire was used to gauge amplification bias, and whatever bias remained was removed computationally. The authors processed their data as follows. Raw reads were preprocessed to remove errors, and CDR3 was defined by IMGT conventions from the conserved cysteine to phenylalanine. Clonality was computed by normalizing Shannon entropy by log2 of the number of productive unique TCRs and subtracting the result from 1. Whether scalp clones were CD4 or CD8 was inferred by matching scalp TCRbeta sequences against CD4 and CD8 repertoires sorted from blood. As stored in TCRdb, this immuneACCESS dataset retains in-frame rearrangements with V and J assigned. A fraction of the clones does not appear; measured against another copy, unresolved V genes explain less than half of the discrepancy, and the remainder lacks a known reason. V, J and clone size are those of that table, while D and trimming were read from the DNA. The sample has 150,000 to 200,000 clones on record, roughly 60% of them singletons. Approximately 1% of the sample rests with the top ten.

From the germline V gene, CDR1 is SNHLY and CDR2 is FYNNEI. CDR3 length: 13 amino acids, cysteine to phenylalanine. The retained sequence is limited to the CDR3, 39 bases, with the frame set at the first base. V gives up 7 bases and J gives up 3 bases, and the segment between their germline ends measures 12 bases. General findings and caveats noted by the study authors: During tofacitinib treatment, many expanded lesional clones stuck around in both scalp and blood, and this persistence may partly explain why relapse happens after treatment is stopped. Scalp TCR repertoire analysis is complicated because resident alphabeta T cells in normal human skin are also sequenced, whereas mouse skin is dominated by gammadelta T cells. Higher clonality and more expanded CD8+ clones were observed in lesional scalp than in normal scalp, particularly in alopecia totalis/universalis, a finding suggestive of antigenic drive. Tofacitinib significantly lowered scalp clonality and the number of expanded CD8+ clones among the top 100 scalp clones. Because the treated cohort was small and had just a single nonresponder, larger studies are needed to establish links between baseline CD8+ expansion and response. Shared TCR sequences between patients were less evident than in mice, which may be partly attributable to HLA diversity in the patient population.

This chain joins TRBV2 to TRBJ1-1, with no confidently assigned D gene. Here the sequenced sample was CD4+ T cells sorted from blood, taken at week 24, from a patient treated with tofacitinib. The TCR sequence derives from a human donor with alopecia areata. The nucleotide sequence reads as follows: TGTGCCAGCAAGGGTATTGGGGACACTGAAGCTTTCTTT. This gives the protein CASKGIGDTEAFF. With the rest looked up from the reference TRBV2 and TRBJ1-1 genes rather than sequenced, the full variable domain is EPEVTQTPSHQVTQMGQEVILRCVPISNHLYFYWYRQILGQKVEFLVSFYNNEISEKSEIFDDQFSVERPDGSNFTLKIRSTKLEDSAMYFCASKGIGDTEAFFGQGTRLTVV.